A selection of T cell receptor beta chains follows, all from one sample in a study of monozygotic twins with inflammatory bowel disease. TCRdb re-called the 5' RACE reads and shows each CDR3 protein once, DNA omitted. There are about 160,000 distinct CDR3 sequences in the sample, with over 2.5% held by the top ten. The source material was blood. Receptors were obtained from a human donor with ulcerative colitis or Crohn's disease, or a healthy co-twin of an affected twin (not recorded which). Both conserved end residues are part of each CDR3. Fields, in order: CDR3 protein, J gene, V gene.

CDR3aa: CASSLGDRGRYTEAFF
j_gene: TRBJ1-1
v_gene: TRBV7-9

CDR3aa: CASSLSWTSHNEQFF
j_gene: TRBJ2-1
v_gene: TRBV27

CDR3aa: CASSRDLAASTDTQYF
j_gene: TRBJ2-3
v_gene: TRBV14

CDR3aa: CSADVPRSNEKLFF
j_gene: TRBJ1-4
v_gene: TRBV20-1

CDR3aa: CSAGDRGIFTDTQYF
j_gene: TRBJ2-3
v_gene: TRBV20-1

CDR3aa: CASSSGLAGVYEQYF
j_gene: TRBJ2-7
v_gene: TRBV5-1

CDR3aa: CSASLNRGGTEAFF
j_gene: TRBJ1-1
v_gene: TRBV20-1

CDR3aa: CASSLVGQGGGYTF
j_gene: TRBJ1-2
v_gene: TRBV27

CDR3aa: CASSEQGNVYNEQFF
j_gene: TRBJ2-1
v_gene: TRBV2

CDR3aa: CSAQRLAGIYEQYF
j_gene: TRBJ2-7
v_gene: TRBV20-1

CDR3aa: CASSYLEKQYF
j_gene: TRBJ2-7
v_gene: TRBV6-2/TRBV6-3

CDR3aa: CASSREAGTGELFF
j_gene: TRBJ2-2
v_gene: TRBV6-4

CDR3aa: CASSPGWAGNIQYF
j_gene: TRBJ2-4
v_gene: TRBV27

CDR3aa: CASSPLAGGVSSYEQYF
j_gene: TRBJ2-7
v_gene: TRBV18

CDR3aa: CASSSRPGQRELGGRYF
j_gene: TRBJ2-7
v_gene: TRBV12-3/TRBV12-4

CDR3aa: CAWSLQTGSNEQYF
j_gene: TRBJ2-7
v_gene: TRBV30

CDR3aa: CASSRLDQNYGYTF
j_gene: TRBJ1-2
v_gene: TRBV5-1

CDR3aa: CASRRRGQGDQETQYF
j_gene: TRBJ2-5
v_gene: TRBV5-1

CDR3aa: CASSPPGITGANVLTF
j_gene: TRBJ2-6
v_gene: TRBV11-2

CDR3aa: CASSFDRAQGYTF
j_gene: TRBJ1-2
v_gene: TRBV27

CDR3aa: CASSPRPGTRFYNEQFF
j_gene: TRBJ2-1
v_gene: TRBV11-2

CDR3aa: CASSLPPGSQGYTF
j_gene: TRBJ1-2
v_gene: TRBV7-2

CDR3aa: CASSFRSEQYF
j_gene: TRBJ2-7
v_gene: TRBV7-2

CDR3aa: CASSPPGRQGYTF
j_gene: TRBJ1-2
v_gene: TRBV4-2

CDR3aa: CSVDKREGSNGELFF
j_gene: TRBJ2-2
v_gene: TRBV29-1

CDR3aa: CASSSIDTQYF
j_gene: TRBJ2-3
v_gene: TRBV6-6

CDR3aa: CASSPPNRGFTNSPLHF
j_gene: TRBJ1-6
v_gene: TRBV18

CDR3aa: CASSQRRDGGELFF
j_gene: TRBJ2-2
v_gene: TRBV5-1